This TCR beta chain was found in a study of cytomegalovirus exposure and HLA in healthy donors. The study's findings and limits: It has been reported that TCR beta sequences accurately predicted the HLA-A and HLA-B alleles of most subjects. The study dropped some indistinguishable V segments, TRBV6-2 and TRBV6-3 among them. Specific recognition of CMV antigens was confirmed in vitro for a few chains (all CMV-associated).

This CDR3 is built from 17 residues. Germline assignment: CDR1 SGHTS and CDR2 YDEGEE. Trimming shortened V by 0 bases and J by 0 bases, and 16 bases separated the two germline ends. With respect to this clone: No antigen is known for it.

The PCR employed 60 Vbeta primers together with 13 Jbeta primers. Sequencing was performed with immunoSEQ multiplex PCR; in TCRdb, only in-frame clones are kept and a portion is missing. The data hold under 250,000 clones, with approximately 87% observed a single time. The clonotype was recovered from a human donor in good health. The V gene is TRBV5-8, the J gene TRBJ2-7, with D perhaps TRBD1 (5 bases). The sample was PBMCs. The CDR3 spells CASSLGGRRPFSYEQYF. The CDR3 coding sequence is TGTGCCAGCAGCTTGGGGGGCAGGCGCCCATTCTCCTACGAGCAGTACTTC.